The rows below give T cell receptor beta chains drawn from one sample of a study of blood T cells in healthy people across ages. TCRdb re-analysed the 5' RACE reads in MiXCR, keeping a single row per CDR3 protein. Among approximately 780,000 distinct CDR3 sequences listed, 20% to 30% were seen once. The same specimen was also included in a second study, on T cells of mothers and their children.

Sequenced input: blood. The receptors here all came from a boy aged 5-17 years in good health. CDR3s include the opening cysteine and the closing phenylalanine or tryptophan. Fields, in order: J gene, V gene, clone size, D gene, CDR3 protein, CDR3 DNA. D genes are given only for firm matches. The size of a clone is reported for some rows only, either as once, few or many, or as a class for expanded clones.

j_call: TRBJ2-5
v_call: TRBV20-1
clone_size: .
d_call: .
cdr3_aa: CSARQNLQETQYF
cdr3_nt: TGCAGTGCTCGACAAAACCTCCAAGAGACCCAGTACTTC

j_call: TRBJ2-7
v_call: TRBV7-8
clone_size: .
d_call: TRBD1
cdr3_aa: CASSPARDRAYEQYF
cdr3_nt: TGTGCCAGCAGCCCGGCCCGGGACAGGGCCTACGAGCAGTACTTC

j_call: TRBJ2-3
v_call: TRBV4-2
clone_size: few
d_call: TRBD1
cdr3_aa: CASSLEGRGQADTQYF
cdr3_nt: TGTGCCAGCAGCCTAGAGGGCAGGGGGCAGGCAGATACGCAGTATTTT

j_call: TRBJ2-1
v_call: TRBV12-3/TRBV12-4
clone_size: few
d_call: TRBD2
cdr3_aa: CASSSGTSGGDEQFF
cdr3_nt: TGTGCCAGCAGTTCCGGGACTAGCGGGGGGGATGAGCAGTTCTTC

j_call: TRBJ2-4
v_call: TRBV11-3
clone_size: .
d_call: .
cdr3_aa: CASSKYEQDVQYF
cdr3_nt: TGTGCCAGCAGCAAATACGAACAGGACGTTCAGTACTTC

j_call: TRBJ2-5
v_call: TRBV12-3/TRBV12-4
clone_size: .
d_call: TRBD1
cdr3_aa: CASSFPARDRGGETQYF
cdr3_nt: TGTGCCAGCAGTTTTCCTGCTCGGGACAGGGGTGGCGAGACCCAGTACTTC

j_call: TRBJ2-1
v_call: TRBV12-3/TRBV12-4
clone_size: .
d_call: TRBD1
cdr3_aa: CASSPGQLGEQFF
cdr3_nt: TGTGCCAGCAGCCCGGGACAGTTAGGGGAGCAGTTCTTC

j_call: TRBJ1-3
v_call: TRBV5-1
clone_size: few
d_call: .
cdr3_aa: CASSLVWGGSGNTIYF
cdr3_nt: TGCGCCAGCAGCTTGGTATGGGGCGGCTCTGGAAACACCATATATTTT

j_call: TRBJ1-5
v_call: TRBV21-1
clone_size: few
d_call: .
cdr3_aa: CASSKDTWGYMGNQPQHF
cdr3_nt: TGTGCCAGCAGCAAAGACACCTGGGGGTATATGGGCAATCAGCCCCAGCATTTT

j_call: TRBJ2-7
v_call: TRBV6-6
clone_size: .
d_call: TRBD1
cdr3_aa: CASSYNRDRTYEQYF
cdr3_nt: TGTGCCAGCAGTTACAACCGGGACAGGACCTACGAGCAGTACTTC

j_call: TRBJ2-3
v_call: TRBV20-1
clone_size: .
d_call: .
cdr3_aa: CSARDSRGAMPSTDTRYF
cdr3_nt: TGCAGTGCTAGAGATTCTCGGGGGGCCATGCCTAGCACAGATACGCGGTATTTT